Following are 23 T cell receptor beta chains from one sample sequenced in a study of memory CD4+ T cells and cytomegalovirus serostatus. The sort gate was single viable CD3+CD4+CD8-CD45RO+ cells for memory CD4+ T cells. Generated by immunoSEQ multiplex PCR, the TCRdb table keeps only in-frame clones and is missing some. The repertoire holds about 100,000 clones, approximately 80% seen once, with approximately 4% in the top ten. Sequencing input: memory CD4+ T cells from blood. The receptor source for this set is an adult in good health and CMV-seropositive.

The gene calls are TRBV7-6 and TRBJ1-3; weak D call: TRBD1 (5 bases). This CDR3 has 16 residues. CDR1 is SGHVS, CDR2 FNYEAQ, per germline. V shed 5 bases and J shed 0 bases, with 14 bases lying between them. The CDR3 sequence is CASSLGGGYSGNTIYF. The CDR3 DNA is TGTGCCAGCAGCCTAGGTGGGGGTTACTCTGGAAACACCATATATTTT.

The chain combines TRBV2 with TRBJ2-3; D not resolved. Germline CDR1 is SNHLY and CDR2 is FYNNEI. V was clipped by 5 bases and J by 3 bases, with 9 bases between them. The CDR3 runs to 13 residues. The CDR3 DNA follows: TGTGCCAGCAGTAGGGCTACGACAGATACGCAGTATTTT. Translated: CASSRATTDTQYF.

V gene TRBV15 combines with J gene TRBJ2-7; possible D gene TRBD1, 5 bases. Germline values: CDR1 LNHNV, CDR2 YYDKDF (reference sequence). This CDR3 contains 16 residues. The V end lost 0 bases, the J end lost 1 base, and 13 bases lay between the germline ends. As DNA, the CDR3 is TGTGCCACCAGCAGAGATGCGGTCCAGGGTTCCTACGAGCAGTACTTC. Protein: CATSRDAVQGSYEQYF.

V and J are TRBV19 and TRBJ2-2; maybe TRBD1 (6 bases). V was pared by 8 bases and J by 6 bases, with 13 bases between. Germline assignment: CDR1 LNHDA and CDR2 SQIVND (reference sequence). The CDR3 is 13 residues long. The CDR3 DNA sequence: TGTGCCAGTCATACAGAGGGGGCCGGGGAGCTGTTTTTT. Translating gives CASHTEGAGELFF.

CDR3 in amino acids: CASSWSVGSGELFF. CDR3 sequence (DNA): TGTGCCAGCAGCTGGAGTGTCGGGTCCGGGGAGCTGTTTTTT. The V gene is TRBV7-2, the J gene TRBJ2-2, with D uncertain. In germline, CDR1 is SGHTA, CDR2 FQGNSA. V was cut by 4 bases and J by 6 bases, with 12 bases left in between. The CDR3 totals 14 residues.

The genes are TRBV19 and TRBJ2-7, with D hard to call. Germline V gene lookup returns CDR1 LNHDA and CDR2 SQIVND (reference sequence). The CDR3 is 14 amino acids. Trimming left V 3 bases short and J 2 bases short, with 11 bases between. The CDR3 coding sequence is TGTGCCAGTAGTATCCAAGCGCCACCCTACGAGCAGTACTTC. Its translation is CASSIQAPPYEQYF. Using reference TRBV19 and TRBJ2-7 for the parts outside the CDR3, the full variable domain is DGGITQSPKYLFRKEGQNVTLSCEQNLNHDAMYWYRQDPGQGLRLIYYSQIVNDFQKGDIAEGYSVSREKKESFPLTVTSAQKNPTAFYLCASSIQAPPYEQYFGPGTRLTVT.

The chain couples TRBV27 to TRBJ1-1, with TRBD1 matching over 7 bases. Germline values: CDR1 MNHEY, CDR2 SMNVEV (reference sequence). CDR3 length: 13 amino acids. Trimming removed 5 bases from V and 5 bases from J; junction bases left unmatched: 5. CDR3: CASSGSGGTEAFF. CDR3 DNA sequence: TGTGCCAGCAGTGGCTCAGGGGGAACTGAAGCTTTCTTT.

This clone appeared a single time. The rearrangement joins TRBV4-1 to TRBJ1-1; TRBD1 aligns across 9 bases. CDR3 length equals 16 residues. After removal of 1 base from V and 2 bases from J, the junction contained 5 bases not matched to a gene. Germline CDR1 and CDR2: MGHRA and YSYEKL. CDR3 amino acids: CASSQVGQGSNTEAFF. The CDR3 DNA is TGCGCCAGCAGCCAAGTAGGACAGGGGTCAAACACTGAAGCTTTCTTT.

This clone was seen a handful of times. This chain uses TRBV7-2 with TRBJ2-3; D is perhaps TRBD2 (6 bases). The germline CDR1 and CDR2 sequences are SGHTA and FQGNSA. Trimming left V 4 bases short and J 6 bases short, with 20 bases between. This CDR3 spans 16 amino acids. The CDR3 spells CASSSRTKGLGDTQYF. The CDR3 DNA is TGTGCCAGCAGCTCTAGGACTAAGGGACTTGGGGATACGCAGTATTTT.

There are a few counts of this clone. The chain joins TRBV28 to TRBJ2-1, with TRBD2 matching over 12 bases. The length of the CDR3 is 18 residues. Trimming took 1 base from V and 6 from J; bases not matched to a gene: 10. Germline loops: CDR1 MDHEN, CDR2 SYDVKM. The CDR3 spells CASSLSPLAGGLGNEQFF. The CDR3 nucleotides read TGTGCCAGCAGTTTATCCCCCCTAGCGGGAGGGTTAGGCAATGAGCAGTTCTTC. Variable domain in full (rest from reference TRBV28 and TRBJ2-1): DVKVTQSSRYLVKRTGEKVFLECVQDMDHENMFWYRQDPGLGLRLIYFSYDVKMKEKGDIPEGYSVSREKKERFSLILESASTNQTSMYLCASSLSPLAGGLGNEQFFGPGTRLTVL.

V usage is TRBV19 and J usage is TRBJ2-3; no reliable D call. Germline V gene data show CDR1 as LNHDA and CDR2 as SQIVND (reference sequence). This CDR3 is built from 14 residues. The germline V and J ends were trimmed by 0 bases and 7 bases, with 11 bases remaining between them. In DNA, the CDR3 is TGTGCCAGTAGTATAGATCACGCCCTCAATACGCAGTATTTT. Residues: CASSIDHALNTQYF.

V gene TRBV6-5 combines with J gene TRBJ1-5, with D perhaps matching TRBD1 (5 bases). Germline V gives CDR1 MNHEY, CDR2 SVGAGI. The V end was cut by 0 bases, the J end by 2 bases, with 11 bases between. CDR3 length: 16 amino acids. CDR3 loop: CASSYSGGLGNQPQHF. CDR3 DNA sequence: TGTGCCAGCAGTTACTCGGGGGGACTCGGCAATCAGCCCCAGCATTTT.

This rearrangement joins TRBV29-1 to TRBJ2-7, with a tentative D call TRBD1 (6 bases). Trimming removed 4 bases at V and 3 bases at J, with 10 bases between. Germline CDR1 SQVTM, CDR2 ANQGSEA. CDR3 size: 12 residues. The CDR3, as DNA: TGCAGCGTTGGGTGGGACATCTACGAGCAGTACTTC. This codes for CSVGWDIYEQYF.

The gene calls are TRBV11-3 and TRBJ2-1; no clear D gene. Germline V gives CDR1 SGHNT, CDR2 YENEEA. CDR3 length: 16 residues. The V gene lost 0 bases and the J gene lost 5 bases, with 14 bases spanning the gap. This chain's CDR3 is CASSLEGSLANNEQFF. CDR3 coding DNA: TGTGCCAGCAGCTTAGAAGGCTCATTGGCCAACAATGAGCAGTTCTTC.

This clone occurred a few times. The chain recombines TRBV30 with TRBJ1-4, with D tentatively TRBD1 (6 bases). The V gene lost 7 bases and the J gene lost 1 base, with 10 bases spanning the gap. This CDR3 has 13 amino acids. The V gene's germline CDR1 is GTSNPN and CDR2 SVGIG (reference sequence). This CDR3 is CAYTDRTNEKLFF. CDR3 DNA: TGTGCCTATACGGACAGAACTAATGAAAAACTGTTTTTT.

Notes on this clone: The germline gene is not matched at one end of the junction; a read error may be the cause. The CDR3 bases are TGTACCAGTAAGACTAGCACATCCGGGGAGCTGTTTTTT. Translation gives CTSKTSTSGELFF. This chain uses TRBV27 with TRBJ2-2; 7 nucleotides line up with TRBD2. The CDR3 is 13 residues long. Germline CDR1 is MNHEY and CDR2 is SMNVEV (reference sequence).

The genes are TRBV11-2 and TRBJ1-1; 7 bases are shared with TRBD1. V trimming: 4 bases; J trimming: 4 bases; junction bases outside the gene matches: 6. The CDR3 loop spans 14 amino acids. Germline V gives CDR1 SGHAT, CDR2 FQNNGV. The DNA of the CDR3 is TGTGCCAGCAGCTGGGGACAGCTTTCCACTGAAGCTTTCTTT. Translated, it gives CASSWGQLSTEAFF.

The chain carries TRBV4-2 and TRBJ2-3; D may be TRBD2 (6 bases). CDR3 length equals 17 residues. Per germline, CDR1 LGHNA and CDR2 YNFKEQ. V lost 1 base, J lost 2 bases, and 16 bases lay in between. CDR3 bases: TGTGCCAGCAGCCAAGTCCCATCGGCGGGAACCACAGATACGCAGTATTTT. The encoded protein is CASSQVPSAGTTDTQYF.

This chain joins TRBV13 and TRBJ2-7; a weak D match, TRBD2 (6 bases). CDR1 and CDR2 (germline): PRHDT, FYEKMQ (reference sequence). This CDR3 contains 13 residues. The germline V and J ends were trimmed by 2 bases and 6 bases, with 11 bases remaining between them. The DNA of the CDR3 is TGTGCCAGCAGCTTAACGGGAGCGACCGAGCAGTACTTC. Its protein is CASSLTGATEQYF.

The CDR3 sequence is CASSLAGTSEQYF. The CDR3 DNA follows: TGTGCCAGCAGCTTAGCGGGGACTAGCGAACAGTACTTC. The chain joins TRBV7-8 to TRBJ2-7; 10 nucleotides agree with TRBD2. Trimming took 0 bases from V and 10 from J; bases not matched to a gene: 3. Germline V gene data show CDR1 as SGHVS and CDR2 as FQNEAQ. There are 13 residues in the CDR3.

The sample holds a few counts of this clone. The rearrangement links TRBV5-1 to TRBJ1-1; D is ambiguous. The CDR3 is 13 residues long. Germline CDR1 SGHRS, CDR2 YFSETQ. V was cut by 7 bases and J by 3 bases, with 13 bases left in between. The CDR3 DNA is TGCGCCAGCTCCACGGAGGCAGACACTGAAGCTTTCTTT. This gives the protein CASSTEADTEAFF.

This chain joins TRBV10-3 and TRBJ2-3; D ambiguous. Germline V gene data show CDR1 as ENHRY and CDR2 as SYGVKD. This CDR3 contains 12 residues. Between the trimmed V and J ends, which lost 4 bases and 10 bases, there was a span of 12 bases. The CDR3 DNA is TGTGCCATCAGTGTCTCGCGCCAGGCGCAGTATTTT. It specifies CAISVSRQAQYF.

The chain employs TRBV11-3 and TRBJ2-3; 10 bases fit TRBD2. The CDR3 sequence is 15 residues long. The V and J ends lost 0 bases and 3 bases, in that order; junction bases with no gene match: 0. Germline assignment: CDR1 SGHNT and CDR2 YENEEA. CDR3 DNA sequence: TGTGCCAGCAGCTTAGATAGCGGGAGGACAGATACGCAGTATTTT. The encoded protein is CASSLDSGRTDTQYF. Full variable domain (missing parts from reference TRBV11-3 and TRBJ2-3): EAGVVQSPRYKIIEKKQPVAFWCNPISGHNTLYWYLQNLGQGPELLIRYENEEAVDDSQLPKDRFSAERLKGVDSTLKIQPAELGDSAVYLCASSLDSGRTDTQYFGPGTRLTVL.